Sequencing of this T cell receptor (beta chain) was carried out in a study of cytomegalovirus exposure and HLA in healthy donors. The CDR3 sequence is 14 residues long. Germline V gives CDR1 MNHEY, CDR2 SMNVEV (reference sequence). V lost 7 bases and J 5 bases, leaving 17 bases between the germline ends. 13 Jbeta primers and 60 Vbeta primers were used for the PCR. Clones were sequenced by immunoSEQ multiplex PCR, and TCRdb holds only the in-frame ones, with some missing. The data hold more than 90,000 clones, with around 64% observed a single time. V is TRBV27 and J is TRBJ2-5; TRBD2 might be the D (6 bases). This sequence originates from a woman aged 30 to 39 in good health and CMV-seronegative. Input material: PBMCs. CDR3 residues: CASKGGYGTETQYF. The CDR3 nucleotides are TGTGCCAGCAAAGGCGGTTACGGGACTGAGACCCAGTACTTC.